The next 30 T cell receptor beta chains were all read from a single sample in a study of TIL therapy for anti-PD-1-resistant metastatic lung cancer. Specified time point: pre-treatment sample, taken before nivolumab and TIL therapy. This was the immunoSEQ v3 assay. Sequencing used immunoSEQ multiplex PCR; TCRdb keeps in-frame clones, though not all of them. In the table there are 55,000 to 65,000 clones, around 79% of which are singletons. The sample consisted of blood, taken at baseline. The receptors shown here come from a person aged 25-80 years with non-small cell lung cancer.

In DNA form, the CDR3 reads TGCGCCAGCAGCTTGGGGCAGGCTGAGACCCAGTACTTC. It codes for CASSLGQAETQYF. The chain recombines TRBV5-1 with TRBJ2-5, with D hard to call. Germline CDR1 reads SGHRS; CDR2 reads YFSETQ. Trimming left V 0 bases short and J 5 bases short, with 8 bases between. The CDR3 runs to 13 residues. The full variable domain, rest sourced from reference TRBV5-1 and TRBJ2-5, is KAGVTQTPRYLIKTRGQQVTLSCSPISGHRSVSWYQQTPGQGLQFLFEYFSETQRNKGNFPGRFSGRQFSNSRSEMNVSTLELGDSALYLCASSLGQAETQYFGPGTRLLVL.

V gene TRBV25-1 combines with J gene TRBJ1-4; no clear D gene. V lost 3 bases, J lost 3 bases, and 8 bases lay in between. Germline V lookup: CDR1 MGHDK, CDR2 SYGVNS. The CDR3 runs 14 residues. CDR3: CASSEHSSNEKLFF. DNA of the CDR3: TGTGCCAGCAGTGAGCACAGTTCTAATGAAAAACTGTTTTTT.

The chain uses TRBV29-1 and TRBJ1-2, with D possibly being TRBD1 (6 bases). CDR1 and CDR2 (germline): SQVTM, ANQGSEA. V dropped 6 bases and J dropped 7 bases, with 12 bases sitting between them. The CDR3 length is 11 residues. The CDR3 protein is CSVGGASGYTF. In DNA form, the CDR3 reads TGCAGCGTCGGGGGGGCCAGTGGCTACACCTTC.

The rearrangement links TRBV27 to TRBJ2-1; 9 bases are a match to TRBD1. This CDR3 has 17 residues. Trimming took 5 bases from V and 0 from J; bases not matched to a gene: 8. Germline V gives CDR1 MNHEY, CDR2 SMNVEV (reference sequence). DNA for the CDR3: TGTGCCAGCAGTGCAATTACAGGGGGCTTCTCCTACAATGAGCAGTTCTTC. This sequence encodes CASSAITGGFSYNEQFF.

This clone was found a few times. The chain couples TRBV7-9 to TRBJ1-2; D is undetermined. CDR3 length: 14 amino acids. From germline, CDR1 is SEHNR and CDR2 FQNEAQ (reference sequence). V was shortened by 2 bases and J by 0 bases, with 7 bases between the two germline ends. The CDR3 coding sequence is TGTGCCAGCAGCTTAAATGAGGCTAACTATGGCTACACCTTC. Translated: CASSLNEANYGYTF.

The rearrangement joins TRBV7-2 to TRBJ2-3, with 7 bases lining up with TRBD2. The CDR3 length is 16 residues. CDR1 and CDR2 from the germline V gene are SGHTA and FQGNSA. V trimming: 3 bases; J trimming: 7 bases; junction bases outside the gene matches: 13. The CDR3 nucleotides are TGTGCCAGCAGCTTGGGCGTGGGAGGGTCCCGCAATACGCAGTATTTT. This gives the protein CASSLGVGGSRNTQYF.

This chain's CDR3 is CAITLPGETQYF. The CDR3 region has the DNA TGTGCCATCACATTACCTGGGGAGACCCAGTACTTC. The chain recombines TRBV28 with TRBJ2-5; D ambiguous. V was cut by 10 bases and J by 5 bases, with 14 bases left in between. Per the germline V gene, CDR1 is MDHEN and CDR2 is SYDVKM. This CDR3 contains 12 residues.

This clone came up once. V usage is TRBV28 and J usage is TRBJ1-3; 7 nucleotides agree with TRBD1. The CDR3 spans 14 residues. Trimming removed 2 bases from V and 4 bases from J; junction bases left unmatched: 2. Germline loops: CDR1 MDHEN, CDR2 SYDVKM. CDR3 amino acids: CASSLDRVGNTIYF. As DNA, the CDR3 is TGTGCCAGCAGTTTAGACAGGGTCGGAAACACCATATATTTT.

This clone appeared a few times. The chain couples TRBV6-1 to TRBJ1-2; TRBD1 matches 7 bases. Unmatched junction bases numbered 5, after V lost 4 bases and J lost 0 bases. Germline V gene sequence: CDR1 MNHNS, CDR2 SASEGT. The CDR3 extends over 15 amino acids. CDR3 sequence reads: CASSVSGQTNYGYTF. The CDR3 DNA sequence: TGTGCCAGCAGTGTCTCGGGACAGACTAACTATGGCTACACCTTC.

V and J are TRBV2 and TRBJ2-7; D is unclear. This CDR3 is 11 amino acids long. Trimming removed 5 bases from V and 9 bases from J, with 11 bases in between. In germline, CDR1 is SNHLY, CDR2 FYNNEI. CDR3 in amino acids: CASSYEVVQYF. The CDR3 bases are TGTGCCAGCAGTTACGAGGTGGTGCAGTACTTC.

V and J are TRBV5-4 and TRBJ2-5; D call uncertain. The CDR3 sequence is 12 residues long. Germline lookup yields CDR1 SGHNT and CDR2 YYREEE (reference sequence). V was trimmed by 4 bases and J by 3 bases, leaving 7 bases between them. The CDR3 DNA reads as TGTGCCAGCAGCAGACCCGAAGAGACCCAGTACTTC. Its translation: CASSRPEETQYF.

The chain employs TRBV5-5 and TRBJ1-1; D is unresolved. In germline, CDR1 is SGHKS, CDR2 YYEKEE (reference sequence). The CDR3 is made up of 15 amino acids. The V and J ends lost 2 bases and 4 bases respectively, with 15 bases between them. The CDR3, as DNA: TGTGCCAGCAGCTTCGGTGCGCAGGTGGGCACTGAAGCTTTCTTT. Its protein product is CASSFGAQVGTEAFF. The complete variable domain, with remaining parts taken from reference TRBV5-5 and TRBJ1-1, reads DAGVTQSPTHLIKTRGQQVTLRCSPISGHKSVSWYQQVLGQGPQFIFQYYEKEERGRGNFPDRFSARQFPNYSSELNVNALLLGDSALYLCASSFGAQVGTEAFFGQGTRLTVV.

This clone has only a few counts. The chain recombines TRBV10-1 with TRBJ2-5, with 9 positions matching TRBD2. The CDR3 spans 15 residues. Unmatched junction bases numbered 4, after V lost 3 bases and J lost 2 bases. Germline V gene lookup returns CDR1 WNHNN and CDR2 SYGVQD (reference sequence). The CDR3 nucleotides are TGCGCCAGCAGTGACGGGGGACTAGCTCAAGAGACCCAGTACTTC. It is translated as CASSDGGLAQETQYF.

The rearrangement links TRBV7-2 to TRBJ1-3; no firm D call. V lost 0 bases and J 4 bases, leaving 16 bases between the germline ends. The CDR3 extends over 17 amino acids. Per the germline V gene, CDR1 is SGHTA and CDR2 is FQGNSA. CDR3 sequence: CASSLALQVRLGNTIYF. The CDR3 region has the DNA TGTGCCAGCAGCTTAGCGCTGCAGGTCCGCCTGGGAAACACCATATATTTT. Together with reference TRBV7-2 and TRBJ1-3, the CDR3 gives the full variable domain: GAGVSQSPSNKVTEKGKDVELRCDPISGHTALYWYRQSLGQGLEFLIYFQGNSAPDKSGLPSDRFSAERTGGSVSTLTIQRTQQEDSAVYLCASSLALQVRLGNTIYFGEGSWLTVV.

This clone was detected only once. The genes are TRBV5-1 and TRBJ2-5; D gene unclear. CDR1 is SGHRS and CDR2 is YFSETQ in the germline V gene. The V end was cut by 0 bases, the J end by 2 bases, with 2 bases between. The CDR3 contains 12 residues. CDR3 nucleotides: TGCGCCAGCAGCTTGGCGCAAGAGACCCAGTACTTC. Protein sequence: CASSLAQETQYF. Full variable domain (remainder filled in from reference TRBV5-1 and TRBJ2-5): KAGVTQTPRYLIKTRGQQVTLSCSPISGHRSVSWYQQTPGQGLQFLFEYFSETQRNKGNFPGRFSGRQFSNSRSEMNVSTLELGDSALYLCASSLAQETQYFGPGTRLLVL.

In this sample, this clone turned up a few times. V gene TRBV11-3 combines with J gene TRBJ2-7; the D is unclear. With 0 bases removed from V and 7 bases from J, the gap between germline ends came to 13 bases. The germline V gene has CDR1 SGHNT and CDR2 YENEEA. This CDR3 has 14 amino acids. CDR3 residues: CASSLEGAFGEQYF. For the CDR3, the DNA is TGTGCCAGCAGCTTAGAAGGAGCCTTCGGGGAGCAGTACTTC.

The chain carries TRBV5-6 and TRBJ1-2; TRBD1 might be the D (5 bases). V shed 0 bases and J shed 7 bases, with 16 bases lying between them. The CDR3 consists of 15 residues. In germline, CDR1 is SGHDT, CDR2 YYEEEE. The DNA of the CDR3 is TGTGCCAGCAGCTTGGCTGCAGGGCTCTCACGTGGCTACACCTTC. As protein: CASSLAAGLSRGYTF.

This CDR3 reads CAISEPQNYGYTF. CDR3 coding DNA: TGTGCCATCAGTGAACCTCAAAACTATGGCTACACCTTC. The chain links TRBV10-3 to TRBJ1-2; D is unresolved. V was cut by 3 bases and J by 2 bases, with 7 bases left in between. The CDR3 contains 13 residues. The germline CDR1 and CDR2 sequences are ENHRY and SYGVKD.

V and J are TRBV7-2 and TRBJ1-5, with no clear D. The V and J ends lost 2 bases and 2 bases respectively, with 7 bases between them. Germline lookup yields CDR1 SGHTA and CDR2 FQGNSA. This CDR3 is built from 14 residues. This chain's CDR3 is CASSLKYGNQPQHF. The CDR3 coding sequence is TGTGCCAGCAGCTTAAAATACGGCAATCAGCCCCAGCATTTT.

This chain joins TRBV27 and TRBJ1-4; D ambiguous. Looked up from germline, CDR1 is MNHEY and CDR2 is SMNVEV (reference sequence). The CDR3 has 15 residues. With 2 bases removed from V and 9 bases from J, the gap between germline ends came to 16 bases. The CDR3 reads CASSLEPNRIQKLFF. As DNA, the CDR3 is TGTGCCAGCAGTTTAGAGCCGAATCGGATCCAAAAACTGTTTTTT.

The chain combines TRBV5-1 with TRBJ2-3; 9 positions agree with TRBD2. The ends lost 1 base at V and 0 bases at J; junction bases unmatched: 6. The length of the CDR3 is 17 residues. Germline V gives CDR1 SGHRS, CDR2 YFSETQ. The CDR3 region is CASSLSPSGTSTDTQYF. For the CDR3, the DNA is TGCGCCAGCAGCTTGAGTCCTAGCGGGACTAGCACAGATACGCAGTATTTT.

The rearrangement uses TRBV19 and TRBJ2-1, with D perhaps assigned TRBD1 or TRBD2 (6 bases each). With 4 bases removed from V and 4 bases from J, the gap between germline ends came to 14 bases. Germline CDR1 is LNHDA and CDR2 is SQIVND (reference sequence). The CDR3 is 15 residues long. CDR3 in amino acids: CASSRGPSVYNEQFF. The CDR3 DNA reads TGTGCCAGTAGTAGGGGGCCTAGCGTATACAATGAGCAGTTCTTC.

The DNA for the CDR3 is TGTGCCATCAGTGATTCCCGATCACGCGACGACAATGAGCAGTTCTTC. Protein sequence: CAISDSRSRDDNEQFF. The gene calls are TRBV10-3 and TRBJ2-1; D remains unclear. This CDR3 has 16 residues. Deletions cut 3 bases from V and 5 bases from J, with 17 bases between. Germline loops: CDR1 ENHRY, CDR2 SYGVKD.

The chain couples TRBV21-1 to TRBJ2-7; TRBD1 is the table's D call and was not checked against the DNA. TRBV21-1 is classified as a pseudogene. The length of the CDR3 is 20 residues. CDR3 sequence reads: CASSKEDGDRGPREIYEQYF. The DNA of the CDR3 is TGTGCCAGCAGCAAAGAGGACGGGGACAGAGGACCTCGGGAGATCTACGAGCAGTACTTC.

The chain carries TRBV10-3 and TRBJ2-7, with 11 bases aligning to TRBD1. Germline-derived CDR1 and CDR2 are ENHRY and SYGVKD. CDR3 length: 15 amino acids. Germline trimming cut 4 bases from V and 6 bases from J; bases unmatched to any gene: 8. The CDR3 here is CAISATGQGAREQYF. For the CDR3, the DNA is TGTGCCATCAGTGCTACAGGACAGGGGGCGCGCGAGCAGTACTTC.

This chain uses TRBV10-1 with TRBJ2-3; D unresolved. The germline V gene has CDR1 WNHNN and CDR2 SYGVQD (reference sequence). This CDR3 is 12 amino acids long. V was clipped by 3 bases and J by 6 bases, with 7 bases between them. This CDR3 is CASSDSVDTQYF. DNA for the CDR3: TGCGCCAGCAGTGACAGCGTTGATACGCAGTATTTT.

V is TRBV11-2 and J is TRBJ2-3, with a tentative D call TRBD2 (6 bases). CDR3 length: 16 amino acids. V gave up 1 base and J gave up 1 base, with 12 bases separating them. Germline-derived CDR1 and CDR2 are SGHAT and FQNNGV. Here the CDR3 reads CASSLGTGVGTDTQYF. The CDR3 bases are TGTGCCAGCAGCTTAGGGACGGGAGTTGGCACAGATACGCAGTATTTT.

The chain is built from TRBV9 and TRBJ2-3; the match to TRBD1 covers 8 bases. The germline V gene has CDR1 SGDLS and CDR2 YYNGEE. With V trimmed by 4 bases and J by 6 bases, 1 base remained unmatched. CDR3 length equals 12 residues. The DNA for the CDR3 is TGTGCCAGCAGCCAGGGGGCCGATACGCAGTATTTT. Protein product: CASSQGADTQYF.

This clone was seen only a few times. The chain carries TRBV6-1 and TRBJ1-3; a possible D gene is TRBD1 (5 bases). V lost 4 bases, J lost 4 bases, and 8 bases lay in between. There are 13 residues in the CDR3. CDR1 MNHNS and CDR2 SASEGT come from the germline V gene. CDR3 region: CASSAQGGNTIYF. Here the CDR3 DNA reads TGTGCCAGCAGTGCTCAGGGAGGAAACACCATATATTTT.

The chain couples TRBV7-9 to TRBJ1-3; perhaps TRBD1 as D (6 bases). The CDR3 is made up of 18 amino acids. The V end lost 3 bases, the J end lost 0 bases, and 18 bases lay between the germline ends. Looked up from germline, CDR1 is SEHNR and CDR2 is FQNEAQ (reference sequence). CDR3 amino acids: CASSFGRGPLPSGNTIYF. CDR3 sequence (DNA): TGTGCCAGCAGCTTTGGCAGGGGTCCTCTACCCTCTGGAAACACCATATATTTT.